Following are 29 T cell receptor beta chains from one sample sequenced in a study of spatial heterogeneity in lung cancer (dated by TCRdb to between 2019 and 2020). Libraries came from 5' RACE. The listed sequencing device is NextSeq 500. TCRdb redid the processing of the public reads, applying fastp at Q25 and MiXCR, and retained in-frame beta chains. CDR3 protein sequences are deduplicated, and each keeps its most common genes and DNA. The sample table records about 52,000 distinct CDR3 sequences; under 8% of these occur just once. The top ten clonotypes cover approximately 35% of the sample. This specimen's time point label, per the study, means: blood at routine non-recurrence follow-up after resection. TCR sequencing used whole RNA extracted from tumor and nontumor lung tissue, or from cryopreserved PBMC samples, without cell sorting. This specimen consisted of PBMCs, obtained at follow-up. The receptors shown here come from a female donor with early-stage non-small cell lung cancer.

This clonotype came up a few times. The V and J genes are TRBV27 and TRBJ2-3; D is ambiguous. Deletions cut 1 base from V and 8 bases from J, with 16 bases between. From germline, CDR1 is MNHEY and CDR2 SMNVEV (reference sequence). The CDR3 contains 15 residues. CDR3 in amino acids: CASSLYRSSLSTQYF. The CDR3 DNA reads TGTGCCAGCAGTTTATACCGGTCTAGTCTCTCTACGCAGTATTTT.

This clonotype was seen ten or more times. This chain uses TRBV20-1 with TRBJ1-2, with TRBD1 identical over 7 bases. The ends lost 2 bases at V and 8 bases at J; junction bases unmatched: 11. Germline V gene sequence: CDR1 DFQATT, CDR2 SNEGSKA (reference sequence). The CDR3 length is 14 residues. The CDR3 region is CSARPLQGYSGYTF. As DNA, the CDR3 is TGCAGTGCTAGACCACTACAGGGGTATAGCGGCTACACCTTC.

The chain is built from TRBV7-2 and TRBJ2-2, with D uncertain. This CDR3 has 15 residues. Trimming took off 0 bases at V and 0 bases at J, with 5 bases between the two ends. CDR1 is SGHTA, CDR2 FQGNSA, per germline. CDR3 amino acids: CASSLAWPNTGELFF. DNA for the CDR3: TGTGCCAGCAGCTTAGCTTGGCCGAACACCGGGGAGCTGTTTTTT.

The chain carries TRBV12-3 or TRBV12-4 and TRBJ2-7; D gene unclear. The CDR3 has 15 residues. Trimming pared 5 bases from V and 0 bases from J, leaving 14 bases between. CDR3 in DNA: TGTGCCAGCAGTCTAAGGACCTTAGTCTCCTACGAGCAGTACTTC. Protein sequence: CASSLRTLVSYEQYF.

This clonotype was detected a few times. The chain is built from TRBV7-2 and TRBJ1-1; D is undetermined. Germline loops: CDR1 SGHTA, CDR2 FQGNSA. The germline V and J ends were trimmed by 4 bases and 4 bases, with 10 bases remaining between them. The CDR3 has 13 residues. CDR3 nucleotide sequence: TGTGCCAGCAGCTATGACCGGAGCACTGAAGCTTTCTTT. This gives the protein CASSYDRSTEAFF.

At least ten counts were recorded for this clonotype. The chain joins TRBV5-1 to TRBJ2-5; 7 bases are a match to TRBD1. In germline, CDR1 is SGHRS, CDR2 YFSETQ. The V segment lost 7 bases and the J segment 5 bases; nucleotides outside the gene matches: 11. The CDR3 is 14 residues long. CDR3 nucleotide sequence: TGCGCCAGCGGTGACAGGGTAGTCGGGGAGACCCAGTACTTC. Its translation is CASGDRVVGETQYF.

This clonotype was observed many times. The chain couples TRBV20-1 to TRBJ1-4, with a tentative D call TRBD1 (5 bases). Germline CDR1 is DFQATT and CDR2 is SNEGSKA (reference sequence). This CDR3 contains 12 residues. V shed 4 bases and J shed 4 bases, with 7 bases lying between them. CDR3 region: CSATQGNEKLFF. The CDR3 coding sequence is TGCAGTGCTACGCAGGGTAATGAAAAACTGTTTTTT.

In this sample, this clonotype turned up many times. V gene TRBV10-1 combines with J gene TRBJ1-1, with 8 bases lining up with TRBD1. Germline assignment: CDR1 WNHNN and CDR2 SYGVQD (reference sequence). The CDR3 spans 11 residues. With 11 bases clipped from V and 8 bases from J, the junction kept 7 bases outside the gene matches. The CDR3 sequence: CAGQGPREAFF. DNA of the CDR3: TGCGCCGGACAGGGTCCTCGGGAAGCTTTCTTT.

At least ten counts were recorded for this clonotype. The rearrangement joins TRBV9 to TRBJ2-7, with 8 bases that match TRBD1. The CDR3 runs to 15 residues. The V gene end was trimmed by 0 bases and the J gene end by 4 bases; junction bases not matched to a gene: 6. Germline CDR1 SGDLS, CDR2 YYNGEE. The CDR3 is CASSVAFGTGYEQYF. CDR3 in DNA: TGTGCCAGCAGCGTAGCCTTCGGGACAGGATACGAGCAGTACTTC.

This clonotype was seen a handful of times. The CDR3 bases are TGTGCCAGCAGTGGCCAGCTGAGAGATACGCAGTATTTT. Protein: CASSGQLRDTQYF. The V and J genes are TRBV2 and TRBJ2-3; unclear D gene. From germline, CDR1 is SNHLY and CDR2 FYNNEI. This CDR3 comprises 13 residues. The ends were cut back, 4 bases at V and 5 bases at J, with 10 bases in the middle.

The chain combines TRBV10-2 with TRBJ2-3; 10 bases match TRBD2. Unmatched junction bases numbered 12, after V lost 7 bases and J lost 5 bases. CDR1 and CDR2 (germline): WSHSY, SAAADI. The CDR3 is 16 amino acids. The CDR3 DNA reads TGCGCCAGCACCCGACGGGGAGGACTAGCGGAAGATACGCAGTATTTT. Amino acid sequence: CASTRRGGLAEDTQYF.

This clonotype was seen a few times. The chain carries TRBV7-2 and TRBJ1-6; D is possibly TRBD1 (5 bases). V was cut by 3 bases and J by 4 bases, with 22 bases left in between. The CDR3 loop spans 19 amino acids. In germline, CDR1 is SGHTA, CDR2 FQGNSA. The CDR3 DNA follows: TGTGCCAGCAGCTTCCGCCCCGGTTTGGGGGGAACGTATAATTCACCCCTCCACTTT. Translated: CASSFRPGLGGTYNSPLHF.

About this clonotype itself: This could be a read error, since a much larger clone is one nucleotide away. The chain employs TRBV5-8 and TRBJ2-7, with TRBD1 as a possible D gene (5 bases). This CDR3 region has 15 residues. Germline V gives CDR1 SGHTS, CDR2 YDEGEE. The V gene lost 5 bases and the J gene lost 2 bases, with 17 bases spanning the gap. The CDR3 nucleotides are TGTGCCAGCAGTACCACACAGGCCTTCACCTACGAGCAGTACTTC. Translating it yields CASSTTQAFTYEQYF.

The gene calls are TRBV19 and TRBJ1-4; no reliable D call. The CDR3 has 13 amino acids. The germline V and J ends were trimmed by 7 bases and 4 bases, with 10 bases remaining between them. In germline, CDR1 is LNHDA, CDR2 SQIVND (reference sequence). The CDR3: CASTPYDNEKLFF. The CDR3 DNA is TGTGCCAGTACCCCCTACGATAATGAAAAACTGTTTTTT.

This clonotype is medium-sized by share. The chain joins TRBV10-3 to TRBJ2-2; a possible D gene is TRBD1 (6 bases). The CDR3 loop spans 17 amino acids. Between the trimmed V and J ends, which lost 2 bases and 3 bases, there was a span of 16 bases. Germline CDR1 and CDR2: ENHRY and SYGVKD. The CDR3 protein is CAISEGPQGTDTGELFF. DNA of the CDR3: TGTGCCATCAGTGAGGGTCCACAGGGTACGGACACCGGGGAGCTGTTTTTT.

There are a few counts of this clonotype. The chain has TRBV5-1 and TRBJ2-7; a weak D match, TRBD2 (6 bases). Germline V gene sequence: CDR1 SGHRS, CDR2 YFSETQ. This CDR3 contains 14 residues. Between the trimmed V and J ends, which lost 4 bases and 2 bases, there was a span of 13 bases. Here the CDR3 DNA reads TGCGCCAGCAGCCCCACCGGGGGACCCTACGAGCAGTACTTC. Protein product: CASSPTGGPYEQYF.

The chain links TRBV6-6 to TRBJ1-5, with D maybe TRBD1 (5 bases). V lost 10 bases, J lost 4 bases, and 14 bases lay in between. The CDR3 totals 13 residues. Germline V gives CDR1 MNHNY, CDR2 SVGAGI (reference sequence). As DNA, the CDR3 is TGTGCCACCGAACGCGGGGCTAATCAGCCCCAGCATTTT. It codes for CATERGANQPQHF.

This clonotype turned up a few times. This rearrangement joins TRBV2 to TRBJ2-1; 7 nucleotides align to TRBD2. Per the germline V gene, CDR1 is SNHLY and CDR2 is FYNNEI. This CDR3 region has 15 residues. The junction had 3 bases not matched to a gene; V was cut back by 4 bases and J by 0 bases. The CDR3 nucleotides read TGTGCCAGCAGTGGAGCGGGGAGCTCCTACAATGAGCAGTTCTTC. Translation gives CASSGAGSSYNEQFF. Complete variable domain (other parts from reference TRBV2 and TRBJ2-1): EPEVTQTPSHQVTQMGQEVILRCVPISNHLYFYWYRQILGQKVEFLVSFYNNEISEKSEIFDDQFSVERPDGSNFTLKIRSTKLEDSAMYFCASSGAGSSYNEQFFGPGTRLTVL.

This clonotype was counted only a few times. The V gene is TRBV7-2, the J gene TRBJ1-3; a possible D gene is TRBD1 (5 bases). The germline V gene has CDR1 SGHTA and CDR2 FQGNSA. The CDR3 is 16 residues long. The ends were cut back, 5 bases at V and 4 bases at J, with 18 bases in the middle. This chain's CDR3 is CASSRWDGPAGNTIYF. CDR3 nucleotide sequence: TGTGCCAGCAGCAGATGGGACGGACCCGCCGGAAACACCATATATTTT.

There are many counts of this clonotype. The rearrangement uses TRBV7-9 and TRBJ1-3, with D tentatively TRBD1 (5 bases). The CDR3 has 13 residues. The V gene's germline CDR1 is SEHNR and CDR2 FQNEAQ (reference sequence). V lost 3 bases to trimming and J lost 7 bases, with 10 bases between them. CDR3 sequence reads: CASSFPAGNTIYF. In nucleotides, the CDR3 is TGTGCCAGCAGCTTTCCCGCAGGGAACACCATATATTTT.

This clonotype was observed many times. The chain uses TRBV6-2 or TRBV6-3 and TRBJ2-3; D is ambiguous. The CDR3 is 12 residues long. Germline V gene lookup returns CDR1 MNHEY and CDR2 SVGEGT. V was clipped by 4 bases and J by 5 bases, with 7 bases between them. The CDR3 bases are TGTGCCAGCAGTTTCAGTCAAGATACGCAGTATTTT. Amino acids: CASSFSQDTQYF.

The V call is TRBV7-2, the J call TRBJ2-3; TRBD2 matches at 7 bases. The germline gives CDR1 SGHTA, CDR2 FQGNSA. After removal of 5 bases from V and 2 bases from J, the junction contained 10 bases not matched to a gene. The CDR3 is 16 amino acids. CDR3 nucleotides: TGTGCCAGCAGCCCGGGGGGTCCGTTATCCACAGATACGCAGTATTTT. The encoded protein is CASSPGGPLSTDTQYF.

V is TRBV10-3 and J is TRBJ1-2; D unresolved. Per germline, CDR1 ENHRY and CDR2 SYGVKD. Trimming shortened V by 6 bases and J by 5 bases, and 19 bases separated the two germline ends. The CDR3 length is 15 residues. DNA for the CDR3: TGTGCCATCAGACCCCGGGATGCGGACCCATATGGCTACACCTTC. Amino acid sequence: CAIRPRDADPYGYTF.

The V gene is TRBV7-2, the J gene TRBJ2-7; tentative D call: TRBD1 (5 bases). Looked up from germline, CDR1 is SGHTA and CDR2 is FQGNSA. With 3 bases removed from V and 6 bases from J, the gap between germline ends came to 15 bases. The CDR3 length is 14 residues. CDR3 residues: CASSFFSQGSEQYF. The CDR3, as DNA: TGTGCCAGCAGCTTCTTCTCCCAGGGTAGCGAGCAGTACTTC.

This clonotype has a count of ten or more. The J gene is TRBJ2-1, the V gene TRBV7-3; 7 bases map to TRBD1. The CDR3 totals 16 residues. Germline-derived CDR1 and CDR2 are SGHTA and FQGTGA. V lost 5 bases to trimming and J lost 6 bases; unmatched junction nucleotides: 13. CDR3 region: CASSPLDREGINEQFF. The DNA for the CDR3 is TGTGCCAGCAGCCCCCTTGACAGGGAAGGTATCAATGAGCAGTTCTTC.

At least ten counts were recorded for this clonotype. The CDR3 DNA sequence: TGTGCCAGCAGTTTAGGCGGGGGGGCCATTGAGCAGTTCTTC. Its protein product is CASSLGGGAIEQFF. V usage is TRBV12-3 or TRBV12-4 and J usage is TRBJ2-1, with TRBD2 identical over 9 bases. V lost 1 base, J lost 9 bases, and 4 bases stayed unmatched. CDR3 length: 14 residues.

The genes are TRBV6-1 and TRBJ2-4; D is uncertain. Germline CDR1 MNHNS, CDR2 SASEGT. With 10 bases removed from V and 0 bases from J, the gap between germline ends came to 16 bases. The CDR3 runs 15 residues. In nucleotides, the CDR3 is TGTGCCACCACCGCACAGCAGATAGCCAAAAACATTCAGTACTTC. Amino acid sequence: CATTAQQIAKNIQYF.

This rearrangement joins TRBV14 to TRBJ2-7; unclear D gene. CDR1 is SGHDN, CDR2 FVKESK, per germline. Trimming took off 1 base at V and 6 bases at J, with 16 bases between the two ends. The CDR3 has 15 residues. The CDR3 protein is CASSQVLQPLPEQYF. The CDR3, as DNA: TGTGCCAGCAGCCAAGTCCTCCAACCCCTACCCGAGCAGTACTTC.

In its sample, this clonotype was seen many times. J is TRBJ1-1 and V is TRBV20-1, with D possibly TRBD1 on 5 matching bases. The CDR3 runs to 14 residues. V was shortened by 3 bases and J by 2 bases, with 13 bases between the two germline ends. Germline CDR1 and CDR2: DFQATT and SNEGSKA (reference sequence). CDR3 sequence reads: CSARQGQLNTEAFF. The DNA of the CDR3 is TGCAGTGCTAGGCAGGGCCAATTAAACACTGAAGCTTTCTTT.